This passage covers 29 T cell receptor beta chains from one sample sequenced in a study of blood T cells in healthy people across ages. The authors ran a second PCR of roughly 6 to 11 cycles using a sample-barcoded 5' primer and a J-beta primer mix. TCRdb redid the calling of the 5' RACE reads with MiXCR, one entry per CDR3 protein. Here the sample spans fewer than 750,000 distinct CDR3 sequences, 40% to 50% being singletons. The sample was blood. All receptors come from a man at least 80 years old in good health.

CDR3 residues: CASSQHRKGVKETQYF. The CDR3 DNA follows: TGCGCCAGCAGCCAACACAGGAAGGGGGTAAAAGAGACCCAGTACTTC. This chain connects TRBV4-3 to TRBJ2-5, with D possibly matching TRBD1 (6 bases). The germline V gene encodes CDR1 LGHNA and CDR2 YSLEER. V was trimmed by 2 bases and J by 3 bases, leaving 16 bases between them. CDR3 length equals 16 residues.

This clonotype was counted only a few times. The V and J genes are TRBV20-1 and TRBJ2-5; 11 bases match TRBD2. This CDR3 has 13 residues. Unmatched junction bases numbered 4, after V lost 8 bases and J lost 2 bases. Germline CDR1 and CDR2: DFQATT and SNEGSKA (reference sequence). CDR3 bases: TGCAGTCCGACTAGCGGGGCTCAAGAGACCCAGTACTTC. Amino acids: CSPTSGAQETQYF.

On this clonotype: One base away lies a much larger clone, so this may be a sequencing read error. The chain joins TRBV6-5 to TRBJ2-3; D is ambiguous. V gave up 2 bases and J gave up 2 bases, with 11 bases separating them. Germline CDR1 is MNHEY and CDR2 is SVGAGI. The length of the CDR3 is 15 residues. For the CDR3, the DNA is TGTGCCAGCAGTTACAGTAGCATAGACACAGATACGCAGTATTTT. It yields the protein CASSYSSIDTDTQYF.

This clonotype appeared a single time. This may be a read error, as it is one base from a much larger clone. J is TRBJ2-7 and V is TRBV12-3 or TRBV12-4; 8 nucleotides align to TRBD2. The CDR3 is 15 residues long. The CDR3 is CASSPSGRSSYERYF. The CDR3 nucleotides read TGTGCCAGCAGTCCTAGCGGGCGGAGCTCCTACGAGCGGTACTTC.

This clonotype was detected a few times. V and J are TRBV20-1 and TRBJ2-6, with TRBD1 as a possible D gene (6 bases). The CDR3 sequence is 14 residues long. Trimming removed 4 bases from V and 3 bases from J, with 10 bases in between. The V gene's germline CDR1 is DFQATT and CDR2 SNEGSKA (reference sequence). The CDR3, as DNA: TGCAGTGCTACACAGGGATTTGGGGCCAACGTCCTGACTTTC. Translated: CSATQGFGANVLTF.

The J gene is TRBJ1-6, the V gene TRBV7-2, with D unresolved. The CDR3 has 14 residues. Germline CDR1 and CDR2: SGHTA and FQGNSA. Trimming removed 4 bases from V and 7 bases from J, with 11 bases in between. In nucleotides, the CDR3 is TGTGCCAGCAGCTCAGCCGGGAGAAATTCACCCCTCCACTTT. It specifies CASSSAGRNSPLHF. The entire variable domain, with the rest obtained from reference TRBV7-2 and TRBJ1-6, is as follows: GAGVSQSPSNKVTEKGKDVELRCDPISGHTALYWYRQSLGQGLEFLIYFQGNSAPDKSGLPSDRFSAERTGGSVSTLTIQRTQQEDSAVYLCASSSAGRNSPLHFGNGTRLTVT.

This clonotype was detected ten times or more. The genes are TRBV6-5 and TRBJ1-1, with 8 positions matching TRBD1. V gave up 6 bases and J gave up 0 bases; unmatched junction bases: 9. In germline, CDR1 is MNHEY, CDR2 SVGAGI. This CDR3 comprises 16 residues. The CDR3 region is CASRDLKQGVNTEAFF. The CDR3 DNA sequence: TGTGCCAGCAGGGACCTAAAACAGGGGGTGAACACTGAAGCTTTCTTT.

The J gene is TRBJ1-5, the V gene TRBV20-1, with TRBD1 identical over 7 bases. From germline, CDR1 is DFQATT and CDR2 SNEGSKA (reference sequence). The ends lost 5 bases at V and 0 bases at J; junction bases unmatched: 19. There are 19 residues in the CDR3. The CDR3 region is CSAARTRQGTIYSNQPQHF. DNA for the CDR3: TGCAGTGCTGCACGGACCCGACAGGGTACAATTTATAGCAATCAGCCCCAGCATTTT.

The chain combines TRBV12-3 or TRBV12-4 with TRBJ1-2, with D perhaps TRBD1 (5 bases). The CDR3 covers 12 residues. Trimming stripped 0 bases from V and 7 bases from J, with 6 bases between. CDR3 in amino acids: CASSLAGRGYTF. For the CDR3, the DNA is TGTGCCAGCAGTTTAGCGGGACGTGGCTACACCTTC.

This clonotype was counted only a few times. The V and J genes are TRBV20-1 and TRBJ2-1, with TRBD2 identical over 8 bases. From germline, CDR1 is DFQATT and CDR2 SNEGSKA (reference sequence). Losses at the gene ends were 6 bases for V and 7 bases for J; bases not matched to a gene: 8. The CDR3 consists of 13 residues. This chain's CDR3 is CSAASGPPNEQFF. The DNA of the CDR3 is TGCAGTGCCGCTAGCGGGCCCCCTAATGAGCAGTTCTTC.

The chain uses TRBV27 and TRBJ2-5; 7 bases are a match to TRBD1. The closer fit of TRBJ2-7 to the DNA end suggests the J call may be wrong. CDR3 length equals 13 residues. Germline V gives CDR1 MNHEY, CDR2 SMNVEV (reference sequence). The CDR3 region is CASGMGQFHEQYF. CDR3 nucleotide sequence: TGTGCCAGCGGAATGGGACAGTTTCACGAGCAGTACTTC.

This clonotype appeared a single time. The chain uses TRBV28 and TRBJ2-5; D possibly corresponds to TRBD2 (6 bases). Trimming shortened V by 3 bases and J by 2 bases, and 13 bases separated the two germline ends. Per germline, CDR1 MDHEN and CDR2 SYDVKM. This CDR3 contains 15 residues. CDR3 nucleotides: TGTGCCAGCAGTTTTGGGGGTAGCGGACAAGAGACCCAGTACTTC. Its translation is CASSFGGSGQETQYF. Full variable domain (rest looked up from reference TRBV28 and TRBJ2-5): DVKVTQSSRYLVKRTGEKVFLECVQDMDHENMFWYRQDPGLGLRLIYFSYDVKMKEKGDIPEGYSVSREKKERFSLILESASTNQTSMYLCASSFGGSGQETQYFGPGTRLLVL.

The chain recombines TRBV7-3 with TRBJ2-1, with D perhaps matching TRBD2 (6 bases). The CDR3 loop spans 17 amino acids. Germline lookup yields CDR1 SGHTA and CDR2 FQGTGA. Trimming pared 3 bases from V and 1 base from J, leaving 16 bases between. Here the CDR3 DNA reads TGTGCCAGCAGCTTTTTAGGCATCGGGAGTTCCTACAATGAGCAGTTCTTC. This encodes CASSFLGIGSSYNEQFF.

The V and J genes are TRBV4-2 and TRBJ2-1, with 8 bases identical to TRBD2. Trimming cost V 0 bases and J 5 bases; bases outside gene matches: 6. From germline, CDR1 is LGHNA and CDR2 YNFKEQ. This CDR3 contains 16 residues. CDR3 DNA sequence: TGTGCCAGCAGCCAAGATTGGCTAGCGGGTGACAATGAGCAGTTCTTC. This encodes CASSQDWLAGDNEQFF.

This clonotype has a handful of counts. This rearrangement joins TRBV20-1 to TRBJ2-3; TRBD2 is a possible D gene (6 bases). CDR1 is DFQATT, CDR2 SNEGSKA, per germline (reference sequence). The CDR3 is 16 amino acids. Trimming stripped 3 bases from V and 0 bases from J, with 16 bases between. The CDR3 sequence: CSARRGRTTSTDTQYF. DNA for the CDR3: TGCAGTGCTAGGCGGGGCAGAACCACTAGCACAGATACGCAGTATTTT.

This clonotype occurred a few times. This CDR3 reads CASGLGDISNQPQHF. The CDR3 DNA follows: TGTGCTAGTGGTTTGGGGGACATTAGCAATCAGCCCCAGCATTTT. V is TRBV12-5 and J is TRBJ1-5; possibly TRBD1 for D (6 bases). The V gene lost 1 base and the J gene lost 0 bases, with 7 bases spanning the gap. Germline V gene data show CDR1 as LGHNT and CDR2 as FRNRAP. The CDR3 sequence is 15 residues long.

This chain connects TRBV3-1 to TRBJ2-7; D is undetermined. Per the germline V gene, CDR1 is LGHDT and CDR2 is YNNKEL (reference sequence). This CDR3 has 12 amino acids. Between the trimmed V and J ends, which lost 4 bases and 6 bases, there was a span of 10 bases. CDR3 amino acids: CASSLALSEQYF. In nucleotides, the CDR3 is TGTGCCAGCAGCCTCGCCCTGTCCGAGCAGTACTTC.

The chain couples TRBV9 to TRBJ2-3, with D possibly being TRBD1 or TRBD2 (7 bases each). CDR1 SGDLS and CDR2 YYNGEE come from the germline V gene. Trimming pared 4 bases from V and 5 bases from J, leaving 26 bases between. CDR3 size: 18 residues. The CDR3 bases are TGTGCCAGCAGCCCTCCCGGGACAGTCCCCTTAGCGGGAGATACGCAGTATTTT. This codes for CASSPPGTVPLAGDTQYF. Full variable domain (rest looked up from reference TRBV9 and TRBJ2-3): DSGVTQTPKHLITATGQRVTLRCSPRSGDLSVYWYQQSLDQGLQFLIQYYNGEERAKGNILERFSAQQFPDLHSELNLSSLELGDSALYFCASSPPGTVPLAGDTQYFGPGTRLTVL.

The chain couples TRBV2 to TRBJ2-1; D is ambiguous. V was pared by 3 bases and J by 12 bases, with 18 bases between. This CDR3 is 14 amino acids long. CDR1 and CDR2 (germline): SNHLY, FYNNEI. The CDR3 here is CASSEERKGTPQFF. In DNA, the CDR3 is TGTGCCAGCAGTGAGGAAAGGAAGGGAACTCCGCAGTTCTTC.

The chain couples TRBV4-3 to TRBJ1-2; no definite D call. V was cut by 4 bases and J by 4 bases, with 19 bases left in between. The length of the CDR3 is 16 residues. From germline, CDR1 is LGHNA and CDR2 YSLEER. As DNA, the CDR3 is TGCGCCAGCAGCCCCGTTTCTACCGCTGCTAGCTATGGCTACACCTTC. It specifies CASSPVSTAASYGYTF.

This clonotype was observed a handful of times. The chain is built from TRBV18 and TRBJ1-6; 9 bases agree with TRBD1. The germline gives CDR1 KGHSH, CDR2 LQKENI. The CDR3 runs 16 residues. After removal of 5 bases from V and 7 bases from J, the junction contained 9 bases not matched to a gene. The CDR3 coding sequence is TGTGCCAGCTCATCGACACAGGACAGGGGAAATTCACCCCTCCACTTT. This encodes CASSSTQDRGNSPLHF.

J is TRBJ1-1 and V is TRBV29-1; weak D call: TRBD1 (5 bases). The length of the CDR3 is 13 residues. V was pared by 4 bases and J by 0 bases, with 9 bases between. Germline V gene data show CDR1 as SQVTM and CDR2 as ANQGSEA. The CDR3 is CSVGGLMNTEAFF. CDR3 bases: TGCAGCGTTGGGGGCCTTATGAACACTGAAGCTTTCTTT. The whole variable domain, filled in from reference TRBV29-1 and TRBJ1-1, reads SAVISQKPSRDICQRGTSLTIQCQVDSQVTMMFWYRQQPGQSLTLIATANQGSEATYESGFVIDKFPISRPNLTFSTLTVSNMSPEDSSIYLCSVGGLMNTEAFFGQGTRLTVV.

The rearrangement joins TRBV9 to TRBJ1-5; D ambiguous. V was clipped by 4 bases and J by 4 bases, with 15 bases between them. From germline, CDR1 is SGDLS and CDR2 YYNGEE. CDR3 length: 15 residues. The CDR3 reads CASSPGLPGNQPQHF. In DNA form, the CDR3 reads TGTGCCAGCAGCCCCGGGCTACCCGGAAATCAGCCCCAGCATTTT.

The chain couples TRBV15 to TRBJ2-6; D perhaps matches TRBD1 (5 bases). V dropped 3 bases and J dropped 0 bases, with 15 bases sitting between them. The germline V gene has CDR1 LNHNV and CDR2 YYDKDF (reference sequence). CDR3 length: 18 residues. The DNA of the CDR3 is TGTGCCACCAGCAGGCCTCTGACAGCTGACTCTGGGGCCAACGTCCTGACTTTC. This codes for CATSRPLTADSGANVLTF.

The rearrangement uses TRBV6-5 and TRBJ2-2; D may be TRBD2 (6 bases). Per the germline V gene, CDR1 is MNHEY and CDR2 is SVGAGI. CDR3 length: 13 amino acids. V lost 5 bases and J lost 6, with 10 bases in between. CDR3: CASSRWEAGELFF. For the CDR3, the DNA is TGTGCCAGCAGTCGTTGGGAGGCCGGGGAGCTGTTTTTT.

This chain's CDR3 is CASSLSRLIKQETQYF. CDR3 nucleotide sequence: TGCGCCAGCAGCTTGAGTCGGCTTATAAAACAAGAGACCCAGTACTTC. This chain joins TRBV5-1 and TRBJ2-5; D gene unclear. The CDR3 sequence is 16 residues long. Germline loops: CDR1 SGHRS, CDR2 YFSETQ. Deletions cut 1 base from V and 2 bases from J, with 15 bases between.

The chain recombines TRBV29-1 with TRBJ1-1, with 8 nucleotides matching TRBD1. CDR3 length: 14 residues. Trimming cost V 6 bases and J 4 bases; bases outside gene matches: 10. Germline V gene sequence: CDR1 SQVTM, CDR2 ANQGSEA. The CDR3 nucleotides read TGCAGCGTCTTCCCGACAGGGGCACTCACTGAAGCTTTCTTT. Translated: CSVFPTGALTEAFF.

A few counts support this clonotype. This clone may be a read error of a much larger clone one base away. The chain has TRBV6-6 and TRBJ1-1; weak D call: TRBD1 (6 bases). The length of the CDR3 is 14 residues. V gave up 6 bases and J gave up 4 bases, with 15 bases separating them. Looked up from germline, CDR1 is MNHNY and CDR2 is SVGAGI (reference sequence). The DNA of the CDR3 is TGTGCCAGCAGCCTGGGGGGGGCTGGCACTGAAGCTTTCTTT. This codes for CASSLGGAGTEAFF.

Ten or more counts support this clonotype. A much larger clone differs from this one at a single base, so this may be a read error. Written as DNA, the CDR3 is TGTGCCAGCACCGGACTTCGGAATGAGCAGTACTTC. Translated, it gives CASTGLRNEQYF. V is TRBV6-5 and J is TRBJ2-5; the D gene is possibly TRBD2 (5 bases). V gave up 7 bases and J gave up 11 bases, with 17 bases separating them. The CDR3 is 12 amino acids. Germline V lookup: CDR1 MNHEY, CDR2 SVGAGI.